This entry features one T cell receptor beta chain sequence. How the authors handled the data: Amplification of reference gene primers provided the estimated nucleated cell counts. The assay was immunoSEQ multiplex PCR, and TCRdb's table has in-frame clones only and misses some. Clone size and V and J calls were adopted from that table, with D and trimming inferred from the DNA. The sample carries hundreds of thousands of clones, roughly 89% recorded once. Patients at the Seattle site were enrolled during active infection and followed longitudinally. This CDR3 is built from 18 residues. Germline CDR1 and CDR2: KGHSH and LQKENI. V was cut by 6 bases and J by 3 bases, with 21 bases left in between. This sample was included in a study of blood T cell repertoires in COVID-19.

The origin of this receptor is a man younger than 35 with COVID-19, enrolled during active disease. The V and J genes are TRBV18 and TRBJ2-6; weak D call: TRBD2 (7 bases). The sequencing input was peripheral blood. CDR3 protein: CASSPTGAGVGGANVLTF. The CDR3 DNA reads TGTGCCAGCTCCCCCACGGGGGCGGGAGTCGGTGGGGCCAACGTCCTGACTTTC.